This T cell receptor (beta chain) came from a study of blood T cell repertoires in COVID-19. The table came from immunoSEQ multiplex PCR; TCRdb's copy has only in-frame clones and leaves some out. The sample has approximately 150,000 clones, 85% to 90% seen once; the top ten hold 11%. For recovered donors of Cohort 3, there were two negative PCRs, clearance, or symptom resolution. The V end was cut by 4 bases, the J end by 4 bases, with 16 bases between. From germline, CDR1 is MDHEN and CDR2 SYDVKM. This CDR3 has 15 residues. The clonotype comes from a man aged 55 to 70 who had recovered from COVID-19. This chain connects TRBV28 to TRBJ2-5; D is perhaps TRBD1 (7 bases). The specimen was PBMCs or T cells enriched from blood (not recorded which). The DNA of the CDR3 is TGTGCCAGCAGTTCCCCCGGCCAGGGGGGAGAGACCCAGTACTTC. It specifies CASSSPGQGGETQYF. The variable domain in full, with the rest retrieved from reference TRBV28 and TRBJ2-5, is DVKVTQSSRYLVKRTGEKVFLECVQDMDHENMFWYRQDPGLGLRLIYFSYDVKMKEKGDIPEGYSVSREKKERFSLILESASTNQTSMYLCASSSPGQGGETQYFGPGTRLLVL.